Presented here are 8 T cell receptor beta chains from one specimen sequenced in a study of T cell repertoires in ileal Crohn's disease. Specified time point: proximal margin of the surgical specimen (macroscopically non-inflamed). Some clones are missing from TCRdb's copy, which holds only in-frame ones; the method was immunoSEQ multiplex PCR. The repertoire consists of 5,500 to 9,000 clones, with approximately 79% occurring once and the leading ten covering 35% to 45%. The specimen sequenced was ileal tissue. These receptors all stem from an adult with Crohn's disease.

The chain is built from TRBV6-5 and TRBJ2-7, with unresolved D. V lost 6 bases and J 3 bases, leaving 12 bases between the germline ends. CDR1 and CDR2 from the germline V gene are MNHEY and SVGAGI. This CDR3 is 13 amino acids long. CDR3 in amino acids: CASRNGQYYEQYF. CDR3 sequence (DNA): TGTGCCAGCAGAAACGGGCAGTACTACGAGCAGTACTTC.

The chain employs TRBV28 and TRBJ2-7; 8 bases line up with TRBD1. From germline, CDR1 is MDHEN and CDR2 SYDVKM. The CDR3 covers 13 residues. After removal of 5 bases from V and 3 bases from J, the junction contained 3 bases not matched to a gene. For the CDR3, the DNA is TGTGCCAGCAGTGGACAGGGCCTCTACGAGCAGTACTTC. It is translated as CASSGQGLYEQYF.

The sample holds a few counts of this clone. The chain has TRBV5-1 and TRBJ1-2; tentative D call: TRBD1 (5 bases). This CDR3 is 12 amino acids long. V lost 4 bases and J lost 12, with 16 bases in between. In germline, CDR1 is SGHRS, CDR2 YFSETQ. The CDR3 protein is CASSLPGPGNTF. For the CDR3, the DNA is TGCGCCAGCAGCCTACCGGGACCCGGAAACACCTTC.

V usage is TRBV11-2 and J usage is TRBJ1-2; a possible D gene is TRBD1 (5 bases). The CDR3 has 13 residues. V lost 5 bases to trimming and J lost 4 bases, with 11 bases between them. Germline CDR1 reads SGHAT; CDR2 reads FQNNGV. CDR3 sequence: CASSPGTAYGYTF. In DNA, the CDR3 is TGTGCCAGCAGCCCCGGGACGGCCTATGGCTACACCTTC. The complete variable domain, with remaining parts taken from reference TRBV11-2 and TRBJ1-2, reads EAGVAQSPRYKIIEKRQSVAFWCNPISGHATLYWYQQILGQGPKLLIQFQNNGVVDDSQLPKDRFSAERLKGVDSTLKIQPAKLEDSAVYLCASSPGTAYGYTFGSGTRLTVV.

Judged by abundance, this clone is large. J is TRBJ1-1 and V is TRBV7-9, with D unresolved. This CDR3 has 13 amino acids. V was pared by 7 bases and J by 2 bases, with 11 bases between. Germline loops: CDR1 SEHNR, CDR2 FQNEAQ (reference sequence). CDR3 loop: CASTYTDNTEAFF. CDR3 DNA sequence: TGTGCCAGCACCTACACAGATAACACTGAAGCTTTCTTT. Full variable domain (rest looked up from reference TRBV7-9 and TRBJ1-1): DTGVSQNPRHKITKRGQNVTFRCDPISEHNRLYWYRQTLGQGPEFLTYFQNEAQLEKSRLLSDRFSAERPKGSFSTLEIQRTEQGDSAMYLCASTYTDNTEAFFGQGTRLTVV.

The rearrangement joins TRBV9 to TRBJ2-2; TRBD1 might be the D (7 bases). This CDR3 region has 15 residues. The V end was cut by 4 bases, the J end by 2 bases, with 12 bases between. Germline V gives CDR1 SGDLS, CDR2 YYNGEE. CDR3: CASSSGGYNTGELFF. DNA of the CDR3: TGTGCCAGCAGCTCAGGGGGGTATAACACCGGGGAGCTGTTTTTT. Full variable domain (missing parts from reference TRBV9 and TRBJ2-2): DSGVTQTPKHLITATGQRVTLRCSPRSGDLSVYWYQQSLDQGLQFLIQYYNGEERAKGNILERFSAQQFPDLHSELNLSSLELGDSALYFCASSSGGYNTGELFFGEGSRLTVL.

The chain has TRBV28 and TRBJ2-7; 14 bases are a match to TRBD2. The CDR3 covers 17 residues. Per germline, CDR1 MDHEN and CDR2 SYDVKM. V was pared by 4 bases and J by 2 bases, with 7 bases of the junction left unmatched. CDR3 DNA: TGTGCCAGCAGTTCCGGGACTAGCGGGAGTTTTCCCTACGAGCAGTACTTC. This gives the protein CASSSGTSGSFPYEQYF.

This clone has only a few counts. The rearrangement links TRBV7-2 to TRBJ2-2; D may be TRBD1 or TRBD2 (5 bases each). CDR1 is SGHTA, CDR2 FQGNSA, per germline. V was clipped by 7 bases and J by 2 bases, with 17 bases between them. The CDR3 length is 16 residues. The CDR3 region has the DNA TGTGCCAGCACCCTTAGTCAGGGAGCAAACACCGGGGAGCTGTTTTTT. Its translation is CASTLSQGANTGELFF.